Below, 18 T cell receptor beta chains from the same sample are listed, as sequenced in a study of blood T cell repertoires in COVID-19. The repertoire was sequenced with immunoSEQ multiplex PCR; TCRdb's copy has only in-frame clones and lacks some. This table has 120,000 to 150,000 clones, roughly 84% appearing once. The sample taken for sequencing was peripheral blood. The receptors here all came from a human donor in a cohort sampled during active COVID-19.

The chain couples TRBV4-3 to TRBJ2-1, with D perhaps TRBD2 (6 bases). The V end lost 1 base, the J end lost 2 bases, and 12 bases lay between the germline ends. Germline CDR1 and CDR2: LGHNA and YSLEER. The CDR3 is made up of 16 amino acids. Written as DNA, the CDR3 is TGCGCCAGCAGCCAAGCCTTAACGGGGGCCTACAATGAGCAGTTCTTC. It encodes CASSQALTGAYNEQFF.

Points on this clone: The sample has other DNA sequences that encode this CDR3 too. This sequence joins TRBV7-2 and TRBJ2-7; no firm D call. The germline V gene has CDR1 SGHTA and CDR2 FQGNSA. The CDR3 spans 13 residues. Trimming stripped 1 base from V and 2 bases from J, with 6 bases between. The CDR3 is CASSLDRTYEQYF. The CDR3 coding sequence is TGTGCCAGCAGCTTAGACAGAACCTACGAGCAGTACTTC.

This clone was seen once. V gene TRBV6-6 combines with J gene TRBJ1-6; 9 bases line up with TRBD1. This CDR3 is 15 amino acids long. CDR1 is MNHNY, CDR2 SVGAGI, per germline (reference sequence). Trimming took 2 bases from V and 6 from J; bases not matched to a gene: 2. The CDR3 loop is CASSYRGQGNSPLHF. The CDR3 DNA follows: TGTGCCAGCAGTTACAGGGGACAGGGTAATTCACCCCTCCACTTT.

This sequence joins TRBV10-3 and TRBJ2-7; 10 bases agree with TRBD1. The CDR3 runs to 14 residues. The germline gives CDR1 ENHRY, CDR2 SYGVKD. The V and J ends lost 2 bases and 4 bases, in that order; junction bases with no gene match: 2. The CDR3 region is CAISERTGGYEQYF. DNA of the CDR3: TGTGCCATCAGTGAGAGGACAGGGGGGTACGAGCAGTACTTC.

The chain links TRBV5-4 to TRBJ2-1; D unclear. V lost 4 bases and J lost 1, with 6 bases in between. Germline assignment: CDR1 SGHNT and CDR2 YYREEE (reference sequence). The CDR3 totals 13 residues. In DNA form, the CDR3 reads TGTGCCAGCAGCCGTAATTCCTACAATGAGCAGTTCTTC. Protein product: CASSRNSYNEQFF.

The genes are TRBV29-1 and TRBJ1-2; D call uncertain. There are 14 residues in the CDR3. Germline-derived CDR1 and CDR2 are SQVTM and ANQGSEA. Trimming removed 6 bases from V and 0 bases from J, with 14 bases in between. The DNA of the CDR3 is TGCAGCGTGGAGGAGACGGCGACTAACTATGGCTACACCTTC. It encodes CSVEETATNYGYTF.

This chain joins TRBV28 and TRBJ2-5; D possibly corresponds to TRBD2 (6 bases). V was trimmed by 7 bases and J by 1 base, leaving 13 bases between them. The germline gives CDR1 MDHEN, CDR2 SYDVKM. The CDR3 runs 14 residues. The CDR3 DNA is TGTGCCAGCACCCCACGGGAGATCCAAGAGACCCAGTACTTC. Translating it yields CASTPREIQETQYF.

The gene calls are TRBV9 and TRBJ2-6; 9 bases are shared with TRBD1. V was pared by 1 base and J by 1 base, with 3 bases of the junction left unmatched. CDR3 length: 17 amino acids. Germline V lookup: CDR1 SGDLS, CDR2 YYNGEE. The CDR3 here is CASSVSGTGSGANVLTF. CDR3 coding DNA: TGTGCCAGCAGCGTATCTGGGACAGGGTCTGGGGCCAACGTCCTGACTTTC.

The chain carries TRBV14 and TRBJ1-2, with 8 bases identical to TRBD1. Germline V CDR1 and CDR2: SGHDN, FVKESK. The V gene end was trimmed by 3 bases and the J gene end by 6 bases; junction bases not matched to a gene: 0. This CDR3 is 12 amino acids long. CDR3 sequence (DNA): TGTGCCAGCAGCCAGGACAGGGATGGCTACACCTTC. This codes for CASSQDRDGYTF.

CDR3 DNA sequence: TGTGCCAGCAGGGGACAGCACTATGGCTACACCTTC. Translating gives CASRGQHYGYTF. The chain recombines TRBV6-5 with TRBJ1-2; 7 nucleotides match TRBD1. V gave up 6 bases and J gave up 3 bases; unmatched junction bases: 1. This CDR3 is 12 amino acids long. Per the germline V gene, CDR1 is MNHEY and CDR2 is SVGAGI.

Many counts were recorded for this clone. The chain employs TRBV30 and TRBJ2-7; D possibly corresponds to TRBD2 (5 bases). With 3 bases removed from V and 3 bases from J, the gap between germline ends came to 9 bases. CDR3 length: 12 amino acids. The germline CDR1 and CDR2 sequences are GTSNPN and SVGIG (reference sequence). The CDR3 nucleotides read TGTGCCTGGAGCGGAGGTGGCTACGAGCAGTACTTC. This sequence encodes CAWSGGGYEQYF.

The V and J genes are TRBV18 and TRBJ1-2; 7 positions match TRBD1. The V gene's germline CDR1 is KGHSH and CDR2 LQKENI. The CDR3 consists of 15 residues. V was pared by 4 bases and J by 0 bases, with 5 bases of the junction left unmatched. The CDR3 protein is CASSLTGDSNYGYTF. CDR3 DNA: TGTGCCAGCTCACTCACAGGGGACTCTAACTATGGCTACACCTTC.

V is TRBV30 and J is TRBJ2-7; possibly TRBD2 for D (7 bases). Germline V lookup: CDR1 GTSNPN, CDR2 SVGIG (reference sequence). CDR3 length: 14 residues. The V and J ends lost 1 base and 0 bases respectively, with 10 bases between them. CDR3 DNA sequence: TGTGCCTGGAGTGAGGGGGGGTCCTCCTACGAGCAGTACTTC. Protein: CAWSEGGSSYEQYF.

The chain employs TRBV9 and TRBJ2-2, with TRBD2 identical over 7 bases. The CDR3 totals 18 residues. Trimming took 5 bases from V and 6 from J; bases not matched to a gene: 19. From germline, CDR1 is SGDLS and CDR2 YYNGEE. CDR3 in DNA: TGTGCCAGCAGGCGTACAGGCCGAGCGGGGCCTAGAGCCGGGGAGCTGTTTTTT. This gives the protein CASRRTGRAGPRAGELFF.

CDR3 DNA: TGTGCCAGCCGACGAGTTGGACTTGGCGGGGGGGCTGATGAGCAGTTCTTC. Translating it yields CASRRVGLGGGADEQFF. This chain uses TRBV7-9 with TRBJ2-1; 9 bases align to TRBD2. The V gene's germline CDR1 is SEHNR and CDR2 FQNEAQ (reference sequence). The CDR3 spans 17 residues. V lost 8 bases to trimming and J lost 8 bases; unmatched junction nucleotides: 19. The whole variable domain, filled in from reference TRBV7-9 and TRBJ2-1, reads DTGVSQNPRHKITKRGQNVTFRCDPISEHNRLYWYRQTLGQGPEFLTYFQNEAQLEKSRLLSDRFSAERPKGSFSTLEIQRTEQGDSAMYLCASRRVGLGGGADEQFFGPGTRLTVL.

The CDR3 protein is CASRFGTIRRSYEQYF. CDR3 sequence (DNA): TGTGCAAGTCGCTTCGGGACTATCCGACGGTCCTACGAGCAGTACTTC. This chain uses TRBV12-2 with TRBJ2-7; the table calls TRBD2, which could not be checked here. TRBV12-2 is reported as a pseudogene. The CDR3 has 16 amino acids.

V and J are TRBV3-1 (or the pseudogene TRBV3-2) and TRBJ1-2; the match to TRBD1 covers 8 bases. With V trimmed by 4 bases and J by 8 bases, 15 bases remained unmatched. CDR1 and CDR2 from the germline V gene are LGHDT and YNNKEL (reference sequence). CDR3 length: 16 residues. The CDR3 coding sequence is TGTGCCAGCAGCCCGATACCCCTGACAGGGGCTTTCGGCTACACCTTC. Protein product: CASSPIPLTGAFGYTF.

The rearrangement links TRBV4-1 to TRBJ2-1; 8 positions agree with TRBD1. This CDR3 is built from 15 residues. Germline-derived CDR1 and CDR2 are MGHRA and YSYEKL. J lost 3 bases, V lost 2 bases, and 3 bases had no gene match. CDR3 sequence: CASSQQGAGYNEQFF. CDR3 bases: TGCGCCAGCAGCCAACAGGGGGCGGGCTACAATGAGCAGTTCTTC.